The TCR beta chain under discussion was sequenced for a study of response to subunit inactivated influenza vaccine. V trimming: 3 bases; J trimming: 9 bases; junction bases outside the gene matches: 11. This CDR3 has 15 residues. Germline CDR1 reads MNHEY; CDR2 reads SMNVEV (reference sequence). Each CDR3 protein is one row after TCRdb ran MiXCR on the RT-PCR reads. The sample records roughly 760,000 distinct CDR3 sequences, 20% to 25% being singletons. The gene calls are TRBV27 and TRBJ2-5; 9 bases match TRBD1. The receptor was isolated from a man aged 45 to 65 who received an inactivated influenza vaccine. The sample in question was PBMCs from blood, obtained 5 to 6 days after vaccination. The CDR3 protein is CASSFSGQGRGAQYF. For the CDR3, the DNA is TGTGCCAGCAGTTTTTCGGGACAGGGACGCGGGGCCCAGTACTTC.